Listed here are 31 T cell receptor beta chains from one sample, sequenced in a study of blood T cell repertoires in COVID-19. TCRdb's table, derived via immunoSEQ multiplex PCR, lists solely in-frame clones and lacks some. The sample has around 380,000 clones; 81% are singletons. Sequencing used peripheral blood. The source of these receptors is a human donor with acute or convalescent COVID-19. The donor label of this sample is uncertain.

V and J are TRBV28 and TRBJ1-1; D not certain. The CDR3 is 15 residues long. V lost 0 bases, J lost 1 base, and 9 bases lay in between. Germline loops: CDR1 MDHEN, CDR2 SYDVKM. CDR3 in DNA: TGTGCCAGCAGTTTATGGGCAGGTCGGAACACTGAAGCTTTCTTT. It codes for CASSLWAGRNTEAFF.

The V call is TRBV19, the J call TRBJ1-1, with unresolved D. Looked up from germline, CDR1 is LNHDA and CDR2 is SQIVND (reference sequence). This CDR3 comprises 16 residues. Between the trimmed V and J ends, which lost 6 bases and 0 bases, there was a span of 17 bases. In DNA form, the CDR3 reads TGTGCCAGTAGAAGTTTAGCGCGGGGAGTGAACACTGAAGCTTTCTTT. This sequence encodes CASRSLARGVNTEAFF.

A word on this clone: At the DNA level, this CDR3 is encoded by other sequences in the same sample as well. The chain recombines TRBV3-1 (or the pseudogene TRBV3-2) with TRBJ1-1; D perhaps matches TRBD1 (6 bases). This CDR3 has 14 residues. The germline V gene encodes CDR1 LGHDT and CDR2 YNNKEL (reference sequence). V was cut by 3 bases and J by 1 base, with 9 bases left in between. This CDR3 is CASSQRGQNTEAFF. CDR3 DNA sequence: TGTGCCAGCAGCCAGAGGGGACAGAACACTGAAGCTTTCTTT.

This clone was detected only a few times. The chain employs TRBV19 and TRBJ2-1; TRBD1 aligns across 8 bases. With V trimmed by 1 base and J by 5 bases, 4 bases remained unmatched. Germline-derived CDR1 and CDR2 are LNHDA and SQIVND (reference sequence). The CDR3 consists of 15 residues. The CDR3 DNA follows: TGTGCCAGTAGTATAGGGACAGGGAGCAACAATGAGCAGTTCTTC. Translation gives CASSIGTGSNNEQFF.

This chain joins TRBV29-1 and TRBJ1-3, with D possibly matching TRBD1 (6 bases). CDR1 is SQVTM, CDR2 ANQGSEA, per germline. This CDR3 contains 15 residues. V was pared by 6 bases and J by 4 bases, with 19 bases between. CDR3 in DNA: TGCAGCGTCCAAGCGAACAGGGAAAGAGGAAACACCATATATTTT. Protein sequence: CSVQANRERGNTIYF.

The rearrangement uses TRBV6-5 and TRBJ1-2; D call uncertain. CDR3 length: 15 residues. CDR1 is MNHEY, CDR2 SVGAGI, per germline. The V gene lost 0 bases and the J gene lost 2 bases, with 10 bases spanning the gap. The CDR3 here is CASSYSALTNYGYTF. In nucleotides, the CDR3 is TGTGCCAGCAGTTACTCAGCCCTAACGAACTATGGCTACACCTTC.

This chain joins TRBV30 and TRBJ2-5, with TRBD1 matching over 7 bases. The CDR3 runs to 14 residues. Germline CDR1 GTSNPN, CDR2 SVGIG (reference sequence). V trimming: 0 bases; J trimming: 4 bases; junction bases outside the gene matches: 5. CDR3 amino acids: CAWSVQGIRETQYF. The CDR3 nucleotides read TGTGCCTGGAGTGTACAGGGGATTCGAGAGACCCAGTACTTC.

The chain uses TRBV5-1 and TRBJ2-7; 10 nucleotides match TRBD2. Germline V gene sequence: CDR1 SGHRS, CDR2 YFSETQ. CDR3 length: 16 amino acids. V was clipped by 5 bases and J by 3 bases; unmatched bases: 11. The CDR3 coding sequence is TGCGCCAGCAGTCCTCTTAGCGGGAGGCAACTCTACGAGCAGTACTTC. This sequence encodes CASSPLSGRQLYEQYF.

The chain carries TRBV9 and TRBJ2-5; TRBD2 aligns across 10 bases. Germline V gene lookup returns CDR1 SGDLS and CDR2 YYNGEE. V shed 4 bases, J shed 1 base, and the junction held 7 bases outside the gene matches. The CDR3 sequence is 16 residues long. The CDR3 region is CASSPWTSGGQETQYF. DNA for the CDR3: TGTGCCAGCAGCCCCTGGACTAGCGGAGGCCAAGAGACCCAGTACTTC.

This clone has more than one count but fewer than ten. The gene calls are TRBV18 and TRBJ2-7; 10 nucleotides agree with TRBD1. The V and J ends lost 1 base and 0 bases, in that order; junction bases with no gene match: 6. Germline CDR1 reads KGHSH; CDR2 reads LQKENI. CDR3 length equals 17 residues. CDR3 sequence (DNA): TGTGCCAGCTCACCACAGGGACAGGGGTCCCCCTCCTACGAGCAGTACTTC. As protein: CASSPQGQGSPSYEQYF.

The rearrangement uses TRBV6-4 and TRBJ1-2; D unresolved. This CDR3 has 15 residues. Germline V gene sequence: CDR1 MRHNA, CDR2 SNTAGT. The ends were cut back, 3 bases at V and 2 bases at J, with 13 bases in the middle. In nucleotides, the CDR3 is TGTGCCAGCAGTGAGAGGGAGTTTGAGAACTATGGCTACACCTTC. Its protein is CASSEREFENYGYTF.

CDR3 bases: TGTGCCAGCAGCCTCTTCACGGGGGTGAACACTGAAGCTTTCTTT. Amino acids: CASSLFTGVNTEAFF. The J gene is TRBJ1-1, the V gene TRBV5-6; D is perhaps TRBD1 (5 bases). Germline lookup yields CDR1 SGHDT and CDR2 YYEEEE. This CDR3 is built from 15 residues. The germline V and J ends were trimmed by 4 bases and 0 bases, with 13 bases remaining between them.

The chain uses TRBV29-1 and TRBJ2-7; D perhaps matches TRBD1 (6 bases). Germline CDR1 reads SQVTM; CDR2 reads ANQGSEA. Trimming removed 5 bases at V and 2 bases at J, with 13 bases between. The CDR3 is 13 amino acids. The CDR3 here is CSVFEGDPYEQYF. DNA for the CDR3: TGCAGCGTTTTTGAGGGGGACCCCTACGAGCAGTACTTC.

The genes are TRBV10-3 and TRBJ2-2, with 7 bases that match TRBD1. V lost 6 bases and J lost 1; bases outside the gene matches: 5. The CDR3 is made up of 15 amino acids. Looked up from germline, CDR1 is ENHRY and CDR2 is SYGVKD. Here the CDR3 reads CAIRVGTENTGELFF. The CDR3 DNA is TGTGCCATCAGGGTCGGGACAGAGAACACCGGGGAGCTGTTTTTT.

V gene TRBV7-9 combines with J gene TRBJ2-7; D possibly corresponds to TRBD2 (6 bases). In germline, CDR1 is SEHNR, CDR2 FQNEAQ (reference sequence). The CDR3 loop spans 13 amino acids. The V end was cut by 7 bases, the J end by 6 bases, with 16 bases between. The CDR3 DNA reads as TGTGCCAGCACCCCCCCCGGGGGAGCCGAGCAGTACTTC. Translated: CASTPPGGAEQYF.

This clone was found once. The chain uses TRBV25-1 and TRBJ2-1, with D possibly being TRBD1 (6 bases). Trimming removed 3 bases at V and 2 bases at J, with 11 bases between. This CDR3 region has 15 residues. CDR1 is MGHDK and CDR2 is SYGVNS in the germline V gene. The CDR3 DNA reads TGTGCCAGCAGTGAGACAGGTAGGGCCTACAATGAGCAGTTCTTC. Translated, it gives CASSETGRAYNEQFF.

V gene TRBV6-6 combines with J gene TRBJ1-6; no definite D call. The CDR3 totals 15 residues. Trimming left V 2 bases short and J 10 bases short, with 15 bases between. The germline V gene has CDR1 MNHNY and CDR2 SVGAGI (reference sequence). The CDR3 DNA sequence: TGTGCCAGCAGTTACGATGAGGCTTGGTCCTCACCCCTCCACTTT. Protein: CASSYDEAWSSPLHF.

V usage is TRBV28 and J usage is TRBJ2-5; no clear D gene. Per the germline V gene, CDR1 is MDHEN and CDR2 is SYDVKM. CDR3 length: 14 amino acids. The germline V and J ends were trimmed by 3 bases and 5 bases, with 13 bases remaining between them. Here the CDR3 DNA reads TGTGCCAGCAGTTTTGGTCAGGCTCGGGAGACCCAGTACTTC. This gives the protein CASSFGQARETQYF.

The chain is built from TRBV7-9 and TRBJ2-7, with a weak D call TRBD1 (6 bases). The germline V gene encodes CDR1 SEHNR and CDR2 FQNEAQ (reference sequence). The CDR3 totals 14 residues. Trimming removed 5 bases from V and 0 bases from J, with 11 bases in between. CDR3 sequence: CASSLSGVSYEQYF. CDR3 bases: TGTGCCAGCAGCCTATCAGGGGTCTCCTACGAGCAGTACTTC.

The rearrangement joins TRBV5-1 to TRBJ1-2; TRBD1 is a possible D gene (6 bases). V shed 4 bases and J shed 6 bases, with 10 bases lying between them. Germline CDR1 is SGHRS and CDR2 is YFSETQ. The CDR3 loop spans 12 amino acids. The CDR3 is CASSRTADGYTF. CDR3 nucleotides: TGCGCCAGCAGCAGGACAGCCGATGGCTACACCTTC.

The chain's CDR3 is CASSTGTEHYGYTF. DNA of the CDR3: TGTGCCAGCAGCACCGGGACAGAACACTATGGCTACACCTTC. This chain joins TRBV7-9 and TRBJ1-2, with 7 nucleotides matching TRBD1. The CDR3 consists of 14 residues. V shed 5 bases, J shed 3 bases, and the junction held 6 bases outside the gene matches. Germline values: CDR1 SEHNR, CDR2 FQNEAQ (reference sequence).

The CDR3 DNA follows: TGCGCCAGCAGCTTGAGTCCGGGACAGGGTGGTGGCTACACCTTC. Protein: CASSLSPGQGGGYTF. V gene TRBV5-1 combines with J gene TRBJ1-2; 9 bases line up with TRBD1. The V gene's germline CDR1 is SGHRS and CDR2 YFSETQ. The CDR3 loop spans 15 amino acids. Germline trimming cut 1 base from V and 7 bases from J; bases unmatched to any gene: 8.

The chain couples TRBV6-6 to TRBJ2-2, with a possible D match to TRBD1 (6 bases). The CDR3 runs to 16 residues. V was cut by 5 bases and J by 0 bases, with 13 bases left in between. Germline lookup yields CDR1 MNHNY and CDR2 SVGAGI (reference sequence). Here the CDR3 reads CASSGQRNANTGELFF. The CDR3 bases are TGTGCCAGCAGTGGACAGCGAAACGCGAACACCGGGGAGCTGTTTTTT.

This rearrangement joins TRBV5-1 to TRBJ2-5; the match to TRBD1 covers 8 bases. The CDR3 contains 16 residues. The germline V gene encodes CDR1 SGHRS and CDR2 YFSETQ. The V gene end was trimmed by 0 bases and the J gene end by 5 bases; junction bases not matched to a gene: 9. The chain's CDR3 is CASSLGGTGSSETQYF. The CDR3 DNA follows: TGCGCCAGCAGCTTGGGGGGGACAGGATCTTCGGAGACCCAGTACTTC.

The V call is TRBV9, the J call TRBJ2-2; TRBD1 matches 8 bases. This CDR3 has 15 residues. Per germline, CDR1 SGDLS and CDR2 YYNGEE. The V and J ends lost 6 bases and 4 bases, in that order; junction bases with no gene match: 8. In DNA, the CDR3 is TGTGCCAGCAAGGCAGGGGGCCGTGGCACCGGGGAGCTGTTTTTT. Protein sequence: CASKAGGRGTGELFF.

This sequence joins TRBV7-9 and TRBJ1-1, with a weak D call TRBD1 (5 bases). This CDR3 has 14 residues. Germline V gives CDR1 SEHNR, CDR2 FQNEAQ (reference sequence). The ends were cut back, 3 bases at V and 4 bases at J, with 12 bases in the middle. The CDR3 loop is CASSLGLGTTEAFF. For the CDR3, the DNA is TGTGCCAGCAGCTTGGGACTGGGAACCACTGAAGCTTTCTTT.

The chain has TRBV3-1 (or the pseudogene TRBV3-2) and TRBJ1-4; D is unresolved. With 0 bases removed from V and 10 bases from J, the gap between germline ends came to 18 bases. This CDR3 has 16 amino acids. Germline V gene data show CDR1 as LGHDT and CDR2 as YNNKEL (reference sequence). The chain's CDR3 is CASSQDRGVGGGKLFF. In nucleotides, the CDR3 is TGTGCCAGCAGCCAAGATCGCGGGGTTGGTGGTGGAAAACTGTTTTTT.

The CDR3 nucleotides read TGTGCCACCAGTGACCTCCCTGTTGATGAGCAGTTCTTC. It codes for CATSDLPVDEQFF. This chain connects TRBV24-1 to TRBJ2-1, with unresolved D. Deletions cut 4 bases from V and 8 bases from J, with 11 bases between. The CDR3 sequence is 13 residues long. From germline, CDR1 is KGHDR and CDR2 SFDVKD.

The chain carries TRBV28 and TRBJ1-6, with D maybe TRBD1 (6 bases). Germline values: CDR1 MDHEN, CDR2 SYDVKM. CDR3 length: 13 amino acids. Trimming took 1 base from V and 8 from J, leaving 6 bases between them. CDR3 sequence reads: CASSLSGDSPLHF. The DNA for the CDR3 is TGTGCCAGCAGTTTATCAGGGGATTCACCCCTCCACTTT.

This clone came up a few times. The chain joins TRBV5-1 to TRBJ2-2, with TRBD2 identical over 8 bases. With 4 bases clipped from V and 0 bases from J, the junction kept 2 bases outside the gene matches. This CDR3 contains 15 residues. CDR1 and CDR2 from the germline V gene are SGHRS and YFSETQ. CDR3 protein: CASSPGLANTGELFF. The CDR3 DNA reads as TGCGCCAGCAGCCCGGGACTAGCGAACACCGGGGAGCTGTTTTTT.

The chain joins TRBV28 to TRBJ2-5; D possibly corresponds to TRBD2 (6 bases). The CDR3 has 17 residues. The ends were cut back, 0 bases at V and 3 bases at J, with 17 bases in the middle. Germline-derived CDR1 and CDR2 are MDHEN and SYDVKM. CDR3: CASSLWGGGNRKETQYF. The CDR3 nucleotides are TGTGCCAGCAGTTTATGGGGAGGTGGGAACAGAAAAGAGACCCAGTACTTC.